Following are 32 T cell receptor beta chains from one sample sequenced in a study of PD-1 blockade in classical Hodgkin lymphoma. All the patients suffered relapse after autologous stem cell transplantation, and brentuximab vedotin exposure differed. Produced via immunoSEQ multiplex PCR; TCRdb's table is partial and in-frame only. The data show more than 50,000 clones, around 91% seen once. The sequenced sample was peripheral blood mononuclear cells (PBMCs), obtained at baseline. Receptors originate from a human donor with classical Hodgkin lymphoma.

The rearrangement links TRBV5-4 to TRBJ2-1, with TRBD1 identical over 7 bases. The CDR3 sequence is 16 residues long. Trimming at V came to 5 bases and at J to 5 bases, leaving 13 bases not matched to a gene. Per the germline V gene, CDR1 is SGHNT and CDR2 is YYREEE (reference sequence). CDR3: CASRKIPGQLNNEQFF. CDR3 DNA sequence: TGTGCCAGCAGGAAAATCCCGGGACAGCTAAACAATGAGCAGTTCTTC.

This chain joins TRBV9 and TRBJ1-2; 7 bases are a match to TRBD1. The length of the CDR3 is 17 residues. Trimming removed 3 bases from V and 7 bases from J; junction bases left unmatched: 18. The germline CDR1 and CDR2 sequences are SGDLS and YYNGEE. The CDR3 sequence is CASSAGTAHSYPFGYTF. CDR3 nucleotide sequence: TGTGCCAGCAGCGCAGGGACAGCCCATAGTTACCCCTTTGGCTACACCTTC.

The chain combines TRBV28 with TRBJ2-5; 15 nucleotides agree with TRBD2. There are 16 residues in the CDR3. Germline loops: CDR1 MDHEN, CDR2 SYDVKM. Trimming cost V 8 bases and J 4 bases; bases outside gene matches: 8. The CDR3 region is CASGSGTSGGTETQYF. The CDR3 bases are TGTGCCAGCGGCTCCGGGACTAGCGGGGGGACAGAGACCCAGTACTTC.

CDR3 residues: CARNTLTGIGTDTQYF. The CDR3 DNA reads as TGTGCCAGAAATACCCTGACAGGGATCGGAACAGATACGCAGTATTTT. V usage is TRBV2 and J usage is TRBJ2-3; 7 positions agree with TRBD1. This CDR3 is 16 amino acids long. The germline V gene has CDR1 SNHLY and CDR2 FYNNEI. The junction had 15 bases not matched to a gene; V was cut back by 9 bases and J by 3 bases.

The V gene is TRBV6-1, the J gene TRBJ2-5; D not resolved. The CDR3 is made up of 13 amino acids. The V end lost 6 bases, the J end lost 4 bases, and 12 bases lay between the germline ends. CDR1 and CDR2 from the germline V gene are MNHNS and SASEGT. DNA of the CDR3: TGTGCCAGCAGCCCGGAAGGGTTAGAGACCCAGTACTTC. Translated: CASSPEGLETQYF.

The genes are TRBV28 and TRBJ1-5; D is unclear. CDR1 is MDHEN and CDR2 is SYDVKM in the germline V gene. V lost 4 bases and J lost 11, with 15 bases in between. The CDR3 totals 13 residues. CDR3 sequence (DNA): TGTGCCAGCAGTTATGGGTCCCTTGTAACCCAGCATTTT. This sequence encodes CASSYGSLVTQHF.

This chain uses TRBV7-9 with TRBJ2-1; no firm D call. The V end lost 2 bases, the J end lost 6 bases, and 5 bases lay between the germline ends. Germline values: CDR1 SEHNR, CDR2 FQNEAQ (reference sequence). CDR3 size: 12 residues. The CDR3 reads CASSLLSNEQFF. The CDR3 nucleotides read TGTGCCAGCAGCTTACTCTCCAATGAGCAGTTCTTC.

The V gene is TRBV5-1, the J gene TRBJ2-5, with D possibly matching TRBD2 (6 bases). V gave up 0 bases and J gave up 1 base, with 19 bases separating them. This CDR3 spans 18 amino acids. Germline V gives CDR1 SGHRS, CDR2 YFSETQ. CDR3 coding DNA: TGCGCCAGCAGCTTGGCCCTCCTAGCGTCCCAGCTCCAAGAGACCCAGTACTTC. It encodes CASSLALLASQLQETQYF.

J is TRBJ1-5 and V is TRBV10-3, with D perhaps matching TRBD1 (6 bases). This CDR3 region has 18 residues. CDR1 and CDR2 (germline): ENHRY, SYGVKD. Trimming stripped 0 bases from V and 4 bases from J, with 19 bases between. The DNA for the CDR3 is TGTGCCATCAGTGAGTCGAATCAGGGGTATGGGGGAAATCAGCCCCAGCATTTT. It yields the protein CAISESNQGYGGNQPQHF.

The rearrangement links TRBV6-5 to TRBJ2-3; no firm D call. The germline CDR1 and CDR2 sequences are MNHEY and SVGAGI. This CDR3 has 14 residues. The ends were cut back, 0 bases at V and 4 bases at J, with 8 bases in the middle. In DNA, the CDR3 is TGTGCCAGCAGTTACTCGTCCCCCCCAGATACGCAGTATTTT. Translating gives CASSYSSPPDTQYF.

The chain links TRBV6-5 to TRBJ1-2; no clear D. The CDR3 runs 14 residues. Germline CDR1 is MNHEY and CDR2 is SVGAGI. Between the trimmed V and J ends, which lost 6 bases and 4 bases, there was a span of 15 bases. CDR3 bases: TGTGCCAGCAGATCCTTGGGCGGAGTCTATGGCTACACCTTC. The encoded protein is CASRSLGGVYGYTF.

The rearrangement links TRBV10-3 to TRBJ2-2; no definite D call. CDR3 size: 12 residues. The ends were cut back, 8 bases at V and 1 base at J, with 5 bases in the middle. CDR1 and CDR2 from the germline V gene are ENHRY and SYGVKD. CDR3 sequence reads: CAIPRNTGELFF. In nucleotides, the CDR3 is TGTGCCATCCCCCGGAACACCGGGGAGCTGTTTTTT.

This chain connects TRBV10-2 to TRBJ1-5, with 8 bases that match TRBD1. The germline gives CDR1 WSHSY, CDR2 SAAADI. The CDR3 runs 15 residues. With V trimmed by 0 bases and J by 4 bases, 2 bases remained unmatched. CDR3 amino acids: CASSESWTGNQPQHF. CDR3 bases: TGCGCCAGCAGTGAGTCGTGGACAGGGAATCAGCCCCAGCATTTT.

This clone was detected a few times. The chain links TRBV5-1 to TRBJ2-2; unclear D gene. Trimming pared 2 bases from V and 3 bases from J, leaving 8 bases between. This CDR3 region has 14 residues. CDR1 and CDR2 from the germline V gene are SGHRS and YFSETQ. The CDR3 nucleotides read TGCGCCAGCAGCTTCGACCAGGACACCGGGGAGCTGTTTTTT. Translation gives CASSFDQDTGELFF.

The J gene is TRBJ2-2, the V gene TRBV6-5, with 8 bases fitting TRBD2. The CDR3 totals 15 residues. J was trimmed by 4 bases and V by 2 bases; bases with no gene match: 3. CDR1 and CDR2 (germline): MNHEY, SVGAGI. CDR3 DNA: TGTGCCAGCAGTTACGATCTAGCGGGCACCGGGGAGCTGTTTTTT. As protein: CASSYDLAGTGELFF.

This sequence joins TRBV7-9 and TRBJ2-5; 7 bases align to TRBD1. The CDR3 loop spans 13 amino acids. Germline trimming cut 5 bases from V and 5 bases from J; bases unmatched to any gene: 5. CDR1 and CDR2 (germline): SEHNR, FQNEAQ (reference sequence). The CDR3 protein is CASSRTGPETQYF. In nucleotides, the CDR3 is TGTGCCAGCAGCCGGACAGGTCCGGAGACCCAGTACTTC.

This clone was recorded once. This sequence joins TRBV9 and TRBJ1-3; D is unresolved. Germline CDR1 reads SGDLS; CDR2 reads YYNGEE. The CDR3 spans 15 residues. V was shortened by 3 bases and J by 2 bases, with 12 bases between the two germline ends. The CDR3 DNA is TGTGCCAGCAGCGCCTACAAGGGAACTGGAAACACCATATATTTT. Its translation is CASSAYKGTGNTIYF.

The rearrangement links TRBV29-1 to TRBJ1-2, with D unclear. The V and J ends lost 4 bases and 8 bases respectively, with 11 bases between them. The CDR3 runs to 11 residues. CDR1 is SQVTM and CDR2 is ANQGSEA in the germline V gene. In nucleotides, the CDR3 is TGCAGCGTTGTATTCGGTAAAGGCTACACCTTC. Its protein product is CSVVFGKGYTF.

V usage is TRBV10-2 and J usage is TRBJ2-3; D is uncertain. The CDR3 totals 12 residues. Germline values: CDR1 WSHSY, CDR2 SAAADI. V dropped 0 bases and J dropped 10 bases, with 8 bases sitting between them. This chain's CDR3 is CASSESANSQYF. CDR3 coding DNA: TGCGCCAGCAGTGAGTCGGCCAATTCGCAGTATTTT.

J is TRBJ1-6 and V is TRBV6-6; 9 nucleotides line up with TRBD1. Germline loops: CDR1 MNHNY, CDR2 SVGAGI (reference sequence). Unmatched junction bases numbered 4, after V lost 4 bases and J lost 9 bases. The CDR3 consists of 14 residues. This CDR3 reads CASSLQGAGSPLHF. As DNA, the CDR3 is TGTGCCAGCAGTTTACAGGGGGCTGGTTCACCCCTCCACTTT.

V is TRBV6-1 and J is TRBJ2-7; D may correspond to TRBD1 or TRBD2 (5 bases each). CDR1 and CDR2 from the germline V gene are MNHNS and SASEGT. The length of the CDR3 is 16 residues. V was pared by 2 bases and J by 6 bases, with 20 bases between. The CDR3 region has the DNA TGTGCCAGCAGTGAATGGGGAACCGGGACCCCTTCCGAGCAGTACTTC. Its translation: CASSEWGTGTPSEQYF.

The J gene is TRBJ1-1, the V gene TRBV20-1; tentatively, D is TRBD1 (5 bases). The V end was cut by 6 bases, the J end by 4 bases, with 9 bases between. Germline CDR1 DFQATT, CDR2 SNEGSKA (reference sequence). There are 11 residues in the CDR3. The chain's CDR3 is CSAMTVTEAFF. The CDR3 DNA is TGCAGTGCAATGACAGTCACTGAAGCTTTCTTT.

The rearrangement links TRBV12-2 to TRBJ1-2. TRBV12-2 is deemed a pseudogene. CDR3 length: 15 amino acids. This CDR3 reads CASRLARREELGYTF. The CDR3 region has the DNA TGTGCAAGTCGCTTAGCGCGTCGGGAGGAACTTGGCTACACCTTC.

This chain connects TRBV7-9 to TRBJ2-3; D might be TRBD2 (5 bases). The CDR3 runs to 14 residues. Germline assignment: CDR1 SEHNR and CDR2 FQNEAQ (reference sequence). Trimming removed 1 base from V and 3 bases from J, with 8 bases in between. This CDR3 is CASSLVSETDTQYF. CDR3 DNA: TGTGCCAGCAGCTTAGTTAGCGAGACAGATACGCAGTATTTT.

J is TRBJ1-4 and V is TRBV7-8, with D tentatively TRBD1 (6 bases). Germline assignment: CDR1 SGHVS and CDR2 FQNEAQ. The CDR3 contains 15 residues. Trimming cost V 4 bases and J 6 bases, with 15 bases left between them. CDR3 amino acids: CASSYRTVKDEKLFF. The DNA of the CDR3 is TGTGCCAGCAGCTACCGGACAGTTAAGGATGAAAAACTGTTTTTT.

Here the CDR3 reads CASSHRRLLNSPLHF. The CDR3, as DNA: TGTGCCAGCAGCCACCGACGGTTACTTAATTCACCCCTCCACTTT. The V gene is TRBV7-8, the J gene TRBJ1-6; D is unresolved. Germline lookup yields CDR1 SGHVS and CDR2 FQNEAQ. This CDR3 has 15 amino acids. The germline V and J ends were trimmed by 5 bases and 6 bases, with 14 bases remaining between them.

This sequence joins TRBV6-1 and TRBJ1-5, with 7 bases that match TRBD1. Germline CDR1 reads MNHNS; CDR2 reads SASEGT. CDR3 length: 15 residues. The J segment lost 0 bases and the V segment lost 8 bases, leaving 7 bases of the junction unmatched. The chain's CDR3 is CASLTGRYSNQPQHF. The CDR3 nucleotides are TGTGCCAGCCTGACAGGGCGTTATAGCAATCAGCCCCAGCATTTT.

The V gene is TRBV30, the J gene TRBJ1-3, with 7 positions matching TRBD1. In germline, CDR1 is GTSNPN, CDR2 SVGIG (reference sequence). The CDR3 has 15 amino acids. The trim removed 4 bases at V and 4 bases at J, leaving 10 bases unmatched. In DNA form, the CDR3 reads TGTGCCTGGAAAGGGGGCAGTTCCAGAGGAAACACCATATATTTT. This gives the protein CAWKGGSSRGNTIYF. The entire variable domain, with the rest obtained from reference TRBV30 and TRBJ1-3, is as follows: SQTIHQWPATLVQPVGSPLSLECTVEGTSNPNLYWYRQAAGRGLQLLFYSVGIGQISSEVPQNLSASRPQDRQFILSSKKLLLSDSGFYLCAWKGGSSRGNTIYFGEGSWLTVV.

V usage is TRBV9 and J usage is TRBJ1-2, with TRBD1 matching over 7 bases. Germline CDR1 and CDR2: SGDLS and YYNGEE. V shed 4 bases and J 6 bases; nucleotides not matched to a gene: 12. The CDR3 has 15 amino acids. The CDR3 region has the DNA TGTGCCAGCAGCCCAGGGGGACTTACCACTCATGGCTACACCTTC. This translates into CASSPGGLTTHGYTF. The complete variable domain, with remaining parts taken from reference TRBV9 and TRBJ1-2, reads DSGVTQTPKHLITATGQRVTLRCSPRSGDLSVYWYQQSLDQGLQFLIQYYNGEERAKGNILERFSAQQFPDLHSELNLSSLELGDSALYFCASSPGGLTTHGYTFGSGTRLTVV.

The J gene is TRBJ2-6, the V gene TRBV19, with D possibly TRBD2 on 5 matching bases. V was clipped by 7 bases and J by 0 bases, with 13 bases between them. The CDR3 has 16 amino acids. CDR1 and CDR2 from the germline V gene are LNHDA and SQIVND (reference sequence). This CDR3 is CASNAGPFSGANVLTF. The CDR3 region has the DNA TGTGCCAGTAATGCGGGTCCCTTCTCTGGGGCCAACGTCCTGACTTTC.

The chain links TRBV25-1 to TRBJ1-5; possibly TRBD1 for D (5 bases). Germline V gene sequence: CDR1 MGHDK, CDR2 SYGVNS. Trimming cost V 4 bases and J 6 bases, with 7 bases left between them. This CDR3 spans 12 amino acids. CDR3 in DNA: TGTGCCAGCAGTGGGGGGGTTCAGCCCCAGCATTTT. Amino acid sequence: CASSGGVQPQHF.

This chain uses TRBV6-5 with TRBJ2-1, with D possibly TRBD1 on 6 matching bases. Trimming pared 4 bases from V and 10 bases from J, leaving 17 bases between. The CDR3 is made up of 14 amino acids. Germline-derived CDR1 and CDR2 are MNHEY and SVGAGI. The CDR3, as DNA: TGTGCCAGCAGTTCGCGGCAACAGGGCGGGGAGCAGTTCTTC. This encodes CASSSRQQGGEQFF.